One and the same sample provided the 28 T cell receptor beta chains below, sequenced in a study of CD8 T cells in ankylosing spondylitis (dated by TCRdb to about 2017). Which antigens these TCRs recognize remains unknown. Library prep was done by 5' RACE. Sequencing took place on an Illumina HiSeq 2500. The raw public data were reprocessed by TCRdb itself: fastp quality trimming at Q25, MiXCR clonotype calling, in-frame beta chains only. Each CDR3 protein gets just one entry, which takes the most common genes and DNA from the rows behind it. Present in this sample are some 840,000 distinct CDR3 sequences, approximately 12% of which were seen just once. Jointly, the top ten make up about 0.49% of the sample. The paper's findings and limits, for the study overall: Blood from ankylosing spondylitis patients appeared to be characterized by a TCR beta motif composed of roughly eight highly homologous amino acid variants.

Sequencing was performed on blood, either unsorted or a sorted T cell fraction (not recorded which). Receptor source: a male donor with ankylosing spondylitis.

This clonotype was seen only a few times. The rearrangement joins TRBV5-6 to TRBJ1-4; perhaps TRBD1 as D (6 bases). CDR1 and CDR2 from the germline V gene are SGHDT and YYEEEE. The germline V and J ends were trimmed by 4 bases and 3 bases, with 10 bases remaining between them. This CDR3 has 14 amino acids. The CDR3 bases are TGTGCCAGCAGCCCGGGGGGCCCTAATGAAAAACTGTTTTTT. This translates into CASSPGGPNEKLFF. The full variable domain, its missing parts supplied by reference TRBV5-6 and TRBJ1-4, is DAGVTQSPTHLIKTRGQQVTLRCSPKSGHDTVSWYQQALGQGPQFIFQYYEEEERQRGNFPDRFSGHQFPNYSSELNVNALLLGDSALYLCASSPGGPNEKLFFGSGTQLSVL.

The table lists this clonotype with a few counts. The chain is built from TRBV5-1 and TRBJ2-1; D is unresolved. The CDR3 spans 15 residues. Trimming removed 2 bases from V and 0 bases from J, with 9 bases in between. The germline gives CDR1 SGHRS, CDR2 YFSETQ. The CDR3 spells CASSFSESSYNEQFF. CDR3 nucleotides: TGCGCCAGCAGCTTCAGTGAGAGCTCCTACAATGAGCAGTTCTTC. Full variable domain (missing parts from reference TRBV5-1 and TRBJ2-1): KAGVTQTPRYLIKTRGQQVTLSCSPISGHRSVSWYQQTPGQGLQFLFEYFSETQRNKGNFPGRFSGRQFSNSRSEMNVSTLELGDSALYLCASSFSESSYNEQFFGPGTRLTVL.

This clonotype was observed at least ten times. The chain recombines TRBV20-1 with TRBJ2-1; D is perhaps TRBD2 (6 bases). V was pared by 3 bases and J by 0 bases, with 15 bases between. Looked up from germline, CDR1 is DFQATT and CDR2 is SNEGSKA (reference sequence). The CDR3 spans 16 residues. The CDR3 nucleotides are TGCAGTGCTAGTGTGTGGGAGGCCAGCTCCTACAATGAGCAGTTCTTC. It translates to CSASVWEASSYNEQFF.

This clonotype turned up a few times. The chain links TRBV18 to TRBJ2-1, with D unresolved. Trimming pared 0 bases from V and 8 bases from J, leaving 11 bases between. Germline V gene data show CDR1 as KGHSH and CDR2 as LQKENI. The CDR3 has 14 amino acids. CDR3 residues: CASSPPLVAYEQFF. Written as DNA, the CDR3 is TGTGCCAGCTCACCACCGTTGGTAGCTTATGAGCAGTTCTTC.

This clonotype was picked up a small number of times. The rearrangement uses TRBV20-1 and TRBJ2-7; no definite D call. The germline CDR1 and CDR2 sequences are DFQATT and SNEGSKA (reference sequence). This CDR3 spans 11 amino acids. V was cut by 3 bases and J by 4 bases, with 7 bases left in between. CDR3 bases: TGCAGTGCTAGTGTGGGATACGAGCAGTACTTC. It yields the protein CSASVGYEQYF.

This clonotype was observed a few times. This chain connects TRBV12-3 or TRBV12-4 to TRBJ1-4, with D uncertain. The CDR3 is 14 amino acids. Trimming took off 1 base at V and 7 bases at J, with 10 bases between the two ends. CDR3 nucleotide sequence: TGTGCCAGCAGTTTAGGACCGGCGGGTGAAAAACTGTTTTTT. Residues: CASSLGPAGEKLFF.

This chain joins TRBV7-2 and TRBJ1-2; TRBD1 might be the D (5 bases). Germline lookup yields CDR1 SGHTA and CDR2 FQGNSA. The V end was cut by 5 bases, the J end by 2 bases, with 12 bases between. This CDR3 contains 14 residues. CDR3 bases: TGTGCCAGCAGCGTCCGACAGCGGAACTATGGCTACACCTTC. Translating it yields CASSVRQRNYGYTF.

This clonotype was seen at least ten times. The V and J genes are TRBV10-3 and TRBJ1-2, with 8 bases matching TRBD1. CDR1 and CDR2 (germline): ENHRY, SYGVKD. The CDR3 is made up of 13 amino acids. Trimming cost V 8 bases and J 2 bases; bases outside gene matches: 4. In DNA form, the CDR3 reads TGTGCCATCCGGGACAGGCAAAACTATGGCTACACCTTC. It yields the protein CAIRDRQNYGYTF.

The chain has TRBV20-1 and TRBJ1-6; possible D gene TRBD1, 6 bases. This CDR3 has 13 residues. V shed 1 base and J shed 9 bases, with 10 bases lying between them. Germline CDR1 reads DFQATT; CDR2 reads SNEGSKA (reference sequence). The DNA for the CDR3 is TGCAGTGCTAGAGTGGGGGCTGGTTCACCCCTCCACTTT. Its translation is CSARVGAGSPLHF.

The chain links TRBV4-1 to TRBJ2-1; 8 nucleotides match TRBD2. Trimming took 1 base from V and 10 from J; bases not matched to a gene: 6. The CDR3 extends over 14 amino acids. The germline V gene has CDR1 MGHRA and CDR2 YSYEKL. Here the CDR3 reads CASSQVRGGAEQFF. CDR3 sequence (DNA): TGCGCCAGCAGCCAAGTTCGGGGGGGCGCCGAGCAGTTCTTC.

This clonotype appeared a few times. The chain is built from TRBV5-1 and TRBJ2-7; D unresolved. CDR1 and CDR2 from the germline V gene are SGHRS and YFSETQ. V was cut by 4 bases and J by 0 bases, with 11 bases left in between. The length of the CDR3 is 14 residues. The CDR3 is CASSPGAGSYEQYF. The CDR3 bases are TGCGCCAGCAGCCCCGGTGCAGGCTCCTACGAGCAGTACTTC.

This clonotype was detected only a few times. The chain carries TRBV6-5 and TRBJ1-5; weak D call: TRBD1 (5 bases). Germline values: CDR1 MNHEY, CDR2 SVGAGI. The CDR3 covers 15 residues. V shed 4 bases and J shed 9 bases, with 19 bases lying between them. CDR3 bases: TGTGCCAGCAGTTCCGTTACTGGGTTTAGGGGGCCCCAGCATTTT. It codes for CASSSVTGFRGPQHF.

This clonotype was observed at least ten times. CDR3 region: CASSPQHNTEAFF. In DNA, the CDR3 is TGTGCCAGCAGCCCACAACACAACACTGAAGCTTTCTTT. This sequence joins TRBV7-2 and TRBJ1-1; unclear D gene. Looked up from germline, CDR1 is SGHTA and CDR2 is FQGNSA. The CDR3 runs 13 residues. The V end was cut by 5 bases, the J end by 2 bases, with 9 bases between.

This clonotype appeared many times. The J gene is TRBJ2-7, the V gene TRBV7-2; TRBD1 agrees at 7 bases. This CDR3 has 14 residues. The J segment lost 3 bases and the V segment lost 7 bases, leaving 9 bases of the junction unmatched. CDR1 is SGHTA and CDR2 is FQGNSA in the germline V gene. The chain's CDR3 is CASTLSGQSYEQYF. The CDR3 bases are TGTGCCAGCACCTTGTCGGGACAGAGCTACGAGCAGTACTTC. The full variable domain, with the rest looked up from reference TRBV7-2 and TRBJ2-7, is GAGVSQSPSNKVTEKGKDVELRCDPISGHTALYWYRQSLGQGLEFLIYFQGNSAPDKSGLPSDRFSAERTGGSVSTLTIQRTQQEDSAVYLCASTLSGQSYEQYFGPGTRLTVT.

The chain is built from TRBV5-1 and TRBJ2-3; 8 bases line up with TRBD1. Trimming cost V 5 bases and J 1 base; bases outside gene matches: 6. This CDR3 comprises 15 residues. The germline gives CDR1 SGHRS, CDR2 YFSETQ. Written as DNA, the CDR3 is TGCGCCAGCAGACCGGACAGGGTCGGCACAGATACGCAGTATTTT. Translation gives CASRPDRVGTDTQYF.

CDR3 loop: CASSLEVQNNEQFF. Here the CDR3 DNA reads TGCGCCAGCAGCTTGGAAGTCCAAAACAATGAGCAGTTCTTC. The chain has TRBV5-1 and TRBJ2-1; the D is unclear. Trimming pared 0 bases from V and 5 bases from J, leaving 9 bases between. Germline V gives CDR1 SGHRS, CDR2 YFSETQ. CDR3 length equals 14 residues.

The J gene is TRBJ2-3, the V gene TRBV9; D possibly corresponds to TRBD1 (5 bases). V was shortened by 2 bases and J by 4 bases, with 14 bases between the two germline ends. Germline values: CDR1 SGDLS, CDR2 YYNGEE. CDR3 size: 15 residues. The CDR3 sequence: CASSVRTQDPDTQYF. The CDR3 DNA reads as TGTGCCAGCAGCGTCCGGACACAGGACCCAGATACGCAGTATTTT.

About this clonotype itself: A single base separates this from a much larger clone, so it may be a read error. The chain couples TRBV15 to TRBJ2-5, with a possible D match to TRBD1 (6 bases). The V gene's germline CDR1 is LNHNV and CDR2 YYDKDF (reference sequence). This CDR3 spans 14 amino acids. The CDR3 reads CATSRGTEQETKYF. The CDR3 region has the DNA TGTGCCACCAGCAGAGGGACAGAACAAGAGACCAAGTACTTC.

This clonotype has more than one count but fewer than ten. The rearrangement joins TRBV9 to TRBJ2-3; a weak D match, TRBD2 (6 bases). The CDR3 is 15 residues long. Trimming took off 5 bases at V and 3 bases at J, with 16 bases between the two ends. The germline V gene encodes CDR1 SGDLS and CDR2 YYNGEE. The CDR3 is CASRRGAARTDTQYF. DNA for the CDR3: TGTGCCAGCAGGCGCGGGGCTGCTAGGACAGATACGCAGTATTTT.

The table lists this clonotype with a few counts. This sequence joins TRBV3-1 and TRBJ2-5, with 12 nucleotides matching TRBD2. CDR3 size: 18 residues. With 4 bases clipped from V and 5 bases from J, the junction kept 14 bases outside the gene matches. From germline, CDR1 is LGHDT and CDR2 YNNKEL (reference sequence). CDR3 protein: CASSPGLLAGGRWETQYF. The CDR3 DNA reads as TGTGCCAGCAGCCCGGGCCTCCTAGCGGGGGGGCGCTGGGAGACCCAGTACTTC.

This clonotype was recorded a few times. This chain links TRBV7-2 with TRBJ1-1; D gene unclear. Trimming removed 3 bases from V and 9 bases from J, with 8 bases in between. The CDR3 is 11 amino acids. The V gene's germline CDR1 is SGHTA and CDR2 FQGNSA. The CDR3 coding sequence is TGTGCCAGCAGCTTTAGCAGGAAAGCTTTCTTT. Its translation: CASSFSRKAFF.

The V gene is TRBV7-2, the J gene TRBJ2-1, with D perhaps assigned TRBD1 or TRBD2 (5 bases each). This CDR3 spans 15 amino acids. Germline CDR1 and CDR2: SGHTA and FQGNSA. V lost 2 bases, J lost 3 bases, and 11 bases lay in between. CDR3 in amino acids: CASSLSGALYNEQFF. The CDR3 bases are TGTGCCAGCAGCTTATCCGGGGCCCTCTACAATGAGCAGTTCTTC.

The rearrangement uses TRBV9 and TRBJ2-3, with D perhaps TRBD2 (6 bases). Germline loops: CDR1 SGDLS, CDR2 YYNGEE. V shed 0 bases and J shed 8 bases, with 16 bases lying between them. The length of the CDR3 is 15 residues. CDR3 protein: CASSVGRGSSGTQYF. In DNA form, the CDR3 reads TGTGCCAGCAGCGTAGGCCGGGGGTCGAGTGGTACGCAGTATTTT.

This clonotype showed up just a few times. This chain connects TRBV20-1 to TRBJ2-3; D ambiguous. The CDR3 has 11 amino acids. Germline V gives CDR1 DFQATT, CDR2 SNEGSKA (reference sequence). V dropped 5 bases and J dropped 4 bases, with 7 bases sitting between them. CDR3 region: CSASISDTQYF. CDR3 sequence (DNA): TGCAGTGCTTCTATCTCAGATACGCAGTATTTT.

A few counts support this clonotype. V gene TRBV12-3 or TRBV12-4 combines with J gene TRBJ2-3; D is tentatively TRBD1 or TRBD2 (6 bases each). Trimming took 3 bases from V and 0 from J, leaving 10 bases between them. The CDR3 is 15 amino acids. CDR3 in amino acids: CASSFRGTSTDTQYF. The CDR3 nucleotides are TGTGCCAGCAGTTTTAGGGGGACTAGCACAGATACGCAGTATTTT.

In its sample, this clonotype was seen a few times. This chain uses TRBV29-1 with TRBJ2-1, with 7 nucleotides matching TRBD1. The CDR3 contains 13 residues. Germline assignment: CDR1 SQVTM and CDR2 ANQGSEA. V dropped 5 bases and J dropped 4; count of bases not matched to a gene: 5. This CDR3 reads CSVTGQLYNEQFF. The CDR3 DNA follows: TGCAGCGTTACGGGACAGCTTTACAATGAGCAGTTCTTC.

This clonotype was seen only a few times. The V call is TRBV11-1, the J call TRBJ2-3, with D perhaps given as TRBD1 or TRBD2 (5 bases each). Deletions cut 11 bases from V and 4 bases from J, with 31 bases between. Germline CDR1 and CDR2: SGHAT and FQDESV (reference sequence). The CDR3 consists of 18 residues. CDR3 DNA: TGTGCCTCATGCAAGGGGCGCGCTTGGGAGACACTGGCAGATACGCAGTATTTT. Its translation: CASCKGRAWETLADTQYF.

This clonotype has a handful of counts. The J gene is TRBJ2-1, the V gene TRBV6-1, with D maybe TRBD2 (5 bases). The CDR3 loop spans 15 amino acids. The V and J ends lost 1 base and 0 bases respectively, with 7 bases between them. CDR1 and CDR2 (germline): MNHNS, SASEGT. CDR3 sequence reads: CASSEEAGSYNEQFF. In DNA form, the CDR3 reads TGTGCCAGCAGTGAAGAGGCGGGCTCCTACAATGAGCAGTTCTTC.